This T cell receptor beta chain came from a study of prognosis after radiotherapy for stage I lung cancer. General observations from the study: Some TCR clones were expanded. Whether these clones were tumor-specific was not determined.

The authors amplified TCR beta CDR3 from genomic DNA using two-round multiplex PCR. With primers specific to each TRBV and TRBJ gene, the first-round PCR was performed. MiXCR, applied by TCRdb to the multiplex PCR reads, yields one record per CDR3 protein. This table has tens of thousands of distinct CDR3 sequences, approximately 25% appearing once. The sample holds many counts of this clonotype. The antigen is undetermined. Trimming left V 2 bases short and J 7 bases short, with 8 bases between. The germline V gene has CDR1 MDHEN and CDR2 SYDVKM. This CDR3 has 12 amino acids. This chain connects TRBV28 to TRBJ1-2; no reliable D call. This clonotype originated in a donor aged 50 or older with non-small cell lung cancer. Here the sequenced sample was PBMCs, taken before or after stereotactic body radiation therapy (not recorded which). The CDR3 bases are TGTGCCAGCAGTTTAAAAAGGAGTGGCTACACCTTC. The encoded protein is CASSLKRSGYTF.